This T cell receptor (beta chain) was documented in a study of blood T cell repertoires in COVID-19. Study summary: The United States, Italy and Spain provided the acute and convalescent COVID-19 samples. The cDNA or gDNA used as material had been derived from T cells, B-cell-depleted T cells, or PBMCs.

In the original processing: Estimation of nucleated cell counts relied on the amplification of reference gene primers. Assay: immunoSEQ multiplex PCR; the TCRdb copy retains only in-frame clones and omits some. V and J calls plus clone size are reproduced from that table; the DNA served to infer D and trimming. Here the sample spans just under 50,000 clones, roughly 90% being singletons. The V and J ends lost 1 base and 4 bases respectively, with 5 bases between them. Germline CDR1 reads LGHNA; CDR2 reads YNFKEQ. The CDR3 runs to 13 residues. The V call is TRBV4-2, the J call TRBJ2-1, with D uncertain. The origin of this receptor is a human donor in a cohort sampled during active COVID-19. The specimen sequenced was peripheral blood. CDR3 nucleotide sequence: TGTGCCAGCAGCCAAGGCGGATACAATGAGCAGTTCTTC. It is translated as CASSQGGYNEQFF.